This T cell receptor beta chain was sequenced in a study of blood T cells in healthy people across ages. Then a second PCR, running about 7 to 11 cycles, was carried out with a sample-barcoded 5' primer and a J-beta primer mix. TCRdb used MiXCR to reprocess the 5' RACE reads, holding one entry per CDR3 protein. There are about 540,000 distinct CDR3 sequences in the sample; less than 25% occur only once, and under 9% lies in the top ten. Whole-study findings and limits: Unsorted PBMC material precluded a definitive naive versus antigen-experienced comparison.

Total RNA amounts of at least 5 micrograms were extracted per sample. This clonotype appeared a single time. Antigen unknown. This sample also appeared in a second study, on T cells of mothers and their children. From that report: Mothers yielded over 9 million CDR3 reads, children several million each.

The sequence was collected from a boy younger than 18 in good health. Sequenced: blood.

The CDR3 DNA is TGCAGTGCTAGAGACTCGACGACAGCTTACTATGGCTACACCTTC. Translation gives CSARDSTTAYYGYTF. This sequence joins TRBV20-1 and TRBJ1-2; D perhaps matches TRBD1 (5 bases). The CDR3 is 15 amino acids. The germline CDR1 and CDR2 sequences are DFQATT and SNEGSKA (reference sequence). Trimming left V 0 bases short and J 3 bases short, with 14 bases between.